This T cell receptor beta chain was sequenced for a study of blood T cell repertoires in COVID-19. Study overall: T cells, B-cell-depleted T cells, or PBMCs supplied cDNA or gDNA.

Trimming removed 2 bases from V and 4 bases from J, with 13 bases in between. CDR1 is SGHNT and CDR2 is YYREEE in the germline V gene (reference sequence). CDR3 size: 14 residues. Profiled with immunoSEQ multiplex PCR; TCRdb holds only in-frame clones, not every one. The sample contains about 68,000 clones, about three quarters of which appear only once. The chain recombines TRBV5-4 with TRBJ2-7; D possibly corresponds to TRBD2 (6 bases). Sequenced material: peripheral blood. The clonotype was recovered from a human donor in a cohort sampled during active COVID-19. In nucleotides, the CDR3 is TGTGCCAGCAGCTTACGGGGGAGGCTTTACGAGCAGTACTTC. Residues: CASSLRGRLYEQYF. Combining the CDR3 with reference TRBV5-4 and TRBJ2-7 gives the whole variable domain ETGVTQSPTHLIKTRGQQVTLRCSSQSGHNTVSWYQQALGQGPQFIFQYYREEENGRGNFPPRFSGLQFPNYSSELNVNALELDDSALYLCASSLRGRLYEQYFGPGTRLTVT.